Below are 22 T cell receptor beta chains sequenced from a single sample in a study of shared clonotypes between healthy human individuals. Sequencing was performed with immunoSEQ multiplex PCR; in TCRdb, only in-frame clones are kept and a portion is missing. The data contain over 2 million clones, roughly 90% of them singletons. Sample: naive CD4+ T cells from PBMCs. Subset defined: CD45RA+ positively selected. Receptors originate from a man younger than 35 in good health. Some clones in this sample may be carry-over from other donors' samples.

The chain carries TRBV5-1 and TRBJ2-3; 7 bases match TRBD2. The CDR3 is 16 amino acids. V was pared by 2 bases and J by 4 bases, with 10 bases of the junction left unmatched. Per the germline V gene, CDR1 is SGHRS and CDR2 is YFSETQ. The CDR3 sequence is CASSFATSGNADTQYF. CDR3 coding DNA: TGCGCCAGCAGCTTCGCCACAAGCGGGAACGCAGATACGCAGTATTTT. Full variable domain (rest looked up from reference TRBV5-1 and TRBJ2-3): KAGVTQTPRYLIKTRGQQVTLSCSPISGHRSVSWYQQTPGQGLQFLFEYFSETQRNKGNFPGRFSGRQFSNSRSEMNVSTLELGDSALYLCASSFATSGNADTQYFGPGTRLTVL.

In its sample, this clone was seen once. This sequence joins TRBV27 and TRBJ2-2; D not certain. The CDR3 runs to 13 residues. The V gene lost 8 bases and the J gene lost 6 bases, with 13 bases spanning the gap. The V gene's germline CDR1 is MNHEY and CDR2 SMNVEV (reference sequence). CDR3 DNA: TGTGCCAGCCGCCAAGGCCAAGCCGGGGAGCTGTTTTTT. It specifies CASRQGQAGELFF.

This clone has a single count. The chain couples TRBV27 to TRBJ2-7; TRBD1 agrees at 8 bases. Germline V CDR1 and CDR2: MNHEY, SMNVEV (reference sequence). The CDR3 contains 15 residues. The trim removed 1 base at V and 3 bases at J, leaving 5 bases unmatched. The CDR3 sequence: CASSLWAGGLYEQYF. In DNA, the CDR3 is TGTGCCAGCAGTTTATGGGCAGGGGGCCTCTACGAGCAGTACTTC.

The chain carries TRBV5-1 and TRBJ1-2, with a possible D match to TRBD1 (5 bases). Germline V gene lookup returns CDR1 SGHRS and CDR2 YFSETQ. Trimming stripped 1 base from V and 3 bases from J, with 10 bases between. This CDR3 comprises 14 residues. For the CDR3, the DNA is TGCGCCAGCAGCTTGCGCAGGGCGGACTATGGCTACACCTTC. Protein product: CASSLRRADYGYTF.

This chain joins TRBV4-1 and TRBJ2-1; 12 bases fit TRBD2. V gave up 2 bases and J gave up 10 bases; unmatched junction bases: 9. The CDR3 runs to 16 residues. CDR1 and CDR2 from the germline V gene are MGHRA and YSYEKL. CDR3 nucleotide sequence: TGCGCCAGCAGCCAACCTACTAGCGGGAGGAGGTTCGAGCAGTTCTTC. Translated, it gives CASSQPTSGRRFEQFF.

The rearrangement uses TRBV5-4 and TRBJ1-2; 7 bases line up with TRBD1. The CDR3 contains 17 residues. Germline V gives CDR1 SGHNT, CDR2 YYREEE (reference sequence). V lost 4 bases to trimming and J lost 7 bases; unmatched junction nucleotides: 19. CDR3 sequence: CASSPDTARGFGSGYTF. The CDR3 DNA reads as TGTGCCAGCAGCCCCGACACCGCCAGGGGGTTTGGAAGTGGCTACACCTTC.

This chain links TRBV9 with TRBJ2-1; 10 bases map to TRBD2. The germline V gene encodes CDR1 SGDLS and CDR2 YYNGEE. The CDR3 has 17 residues. V dropped 9 bases and J dropped 1; count of bases not matched to a gene: 13. CDR3 in DNA: TGTGCCAAGTCAGGGACTAGCGTCTCTGTTTCCTACAATGAGCAGTTCTTC. Translated, it gives CAKSGTSVSVSYNEQFF.

The chain couples TRBV5-1 to TRBJ2-1; 7 positions match TRBD2. From germline, CDR1 is SGHRS and CDR2 YFSETQ. CDR3 length: 14 residues. J lost 7 bases, V lost 4 bases, and 8 bases had no gene match. The CDR3 reads CASSLGTKYNEQFF. The CDR3 DNA is TGCGCCAGCAGCCTCGGGACTAAGTATAATGAGCAGTTCTTC.

This clone was picked up one time. The chain recombines TRBV5-1 with TRBJ1-4, with TRBD1 as a possible D gene (5 bases). The V end lost 4 bases, the J end lost 7 bases, and 20 bases lay between the germline ends. From germline, CDR1 is SGHRS and CDR2 YFSETQ. The CDR3 spans 16 residues. This CDR3 is CASSPSPSSQGEKLFF. The CDR3 DNA sequence: TGCGCCAGCAGCCCTTCCCCGTCCTCCCAGGGTGAAAAACTGTTTTTT.

This chain joins TRBV6-1 and TRBJ1-6; no clear D gene. CDR1 MNHNS and CDR2 SASEGT come from the germline V gene. The V end lost 4 bases, the J end lost 7 bases, and 14 bases lay between the germline ends. CDR3 length: 15 amino acids. CDR3 amino acids: CASSAPGDGNSPLHF. CDR3 bases: TGTGCCAGCAGTGCCCCGGGAGATGGGAATTCACCCCTCCACTTT.

The chain recombines TRBV15 with TRBJ1-1; D is possibly TRBD1 (5 bases). This CDR3 spans 13 amino acids. V lost 8 bases and J 5 bases, leaving 15 bases between the germline ends. CDR1 and CDR2 (germline): LNHNV, YYDKDF (reference sequence). The CDR3 nucleotides are TGTGCCACCTCCTGGGGGGGTCGGACTGAAGCTTTCTTT. It encodes CATSWGGRTEAFF.

This chain connects TRBV9 to TRBJ2-7; 14 nucleotides align to TRBD2. CDR1 SGDLS and CDR2 YYNGEE come from the germline V gene. V shed 3 bases and J 3 bases; nucleotides not matched to a gene: 5. This CDR3 contains 16 residues. This CDR3 reads CASSARLAGGNYEQYF. The CDR3 coding sequence is TGTGCCAGCAGCGCGAGACTAGCGGGAGGGAACTACGAGCAGTACTTC.

The chain employs TRBV18 and TRBJ1-1; TRBD1 matches 10 bases. V lost 2 bases to trimming and J lost 1 base; unmatched junction nucleotides: 4. The germline gives CDR1 KGHSH, CDR2 LQKENI. This CDR3 region has 16 residues. The CDR3 sequence is CASSPGGQGTNTEAFF. CDR3 DNA sequence: TGTGCCAGCTCACCAGGGGGACAGGGGACGAACACTGAAGCTTTCTTT.

This clone was counted only a few times. This rearrangement joins TRBV4-1 to TRBJ1-5; D remains unclear. Germline-derived CDR1 and CDR2 are MGHRA and YSYEKL. Trimming removed 4 bases from V and 0 bases from J, with 7 bases in between. This CDR3 contains 14 residues. CDR3 nucleotides: TGCGCCAGCAGCCCACAGATTAGCAATCAGCCCCAGCATTTT. This gives the protein CASSPQISNQPQHF.

The J gene is TRBJ2-5, the V gene TRBV28; 8 positions agree with TRBD2. This CDR3 spans 15 amino acids. Germline-derived CDR1 and CDR2 are MDHEN and SYDVKM. The trim removed 6 bases at V and 2 bases at J, leaving 8 bases unmatched. The CDR3 region has the DNA TGTGCCAGCAGGCCCGGGGGGGAGGGGCAAGAGACCCAGTACTTC. Its protein product is CASRPGGEGQETQYF. The variable domain in full, completed from reference TRBV28 and TRBJ2-5, reads DVKVTQSSRYLVKRTGEKVFLECVQDMDHENMFWYRQDPGLGLRLIYFSYDVKMKEKGDIPEGYSVSREKKERFSLILESASTNQTSMYLCASRPGGEGQETQYFGPGTRLLVL.

As regards this clone: This sample also contains other DNA sequences that code for the same CDR3. The CDR3 spells CASSLRDRVGTEAFF. The CDR3 DNA follows: TGCGCCAGCAGCTTAAGGGACAGGGTAGGAACTGAAGCTTTCTTT. This chain uses TRBV5-1 with TRBJ1-1; 9 nucleotides align to TRBD1. The germline V gene has CDR1 SGHRS and CDR2 YFSETQ. There are 15 residues in the CDR3. V shed 2 bases and J 5 bases; nucleotides not matched to a gene: 7.

CDR3 DNA sequence: TGTGCCAGCAGCCTTAGTGGGGGCAATCAGCCCCAGCATTTT. Its translation is CASSLSGGNQPQHF. V is TRBV5-6 and J is TRBJ1-5; D remains ambiguous. The V gene lost 4 bases and the J gene lost 2 bases, with 10 bases spanning the gap. The V gene's germline CDR1 is SGHDT and CDR2 YYEEEE. There are 14 residues in the CDR3. Using reference TRBV5-6 and TRBJ1-5 for the parts outside the CDR3, the full variable domain is DAGVTQSPTHLIKTRGQQVTLRCSPKSGHDTVSWYQQALGQGPQFIFQYYEEEERQRGNFPDRFSGHQFPNYSSELNVNALLLGDSALYLCASSLSGGNQPQHFGDGTRLSIL.

The CDR3, as DNA: TGCGCCAGCAGCCTACAGGGAGGGGGCCACCAAGAGACCCAGTACTTC. It translates to CASSLQGGGHQETQYF. The genes are TRBV5-1 and TRBJ2-5, with D perhaps matching TRBD1 or TRBD2 (7 bases each). The CDR3 length is 16 residues. Per the germline V gene, CDR1 is SGHRS and CDR2 is YFSETQ. The ends were cut back, 4 bases at V and 0 bases at J, with 16 bases in the middle.

Concerning this clone itself: Other DNA sequences from this sample encode an identical CDR3 as well. This chain joins TRBV6-6 and TRBJ1-4; D gene unclear. This CDR3 region has 15 residues. Germline V gives CDR1 MNHNY, CDR2 SVGAGI (reference sequence). Trimming removed 0 bases at V and 0 bases at J, with 5 bases between. The CDR3 loop is CASSYSPATNEKLFF. CDR3 bases: TGTGCCAGCAGTTACTCGCCCGCAACTAATGAAAAACTGTTTTTT.

The gene calls are TRBV7-9 and TRBJ1-5, with D possibly matching TRBD1 (6 bases). The ends were cut back, 4 bases at V and 2 bases at J, with 18 bases in the middle. The CDR3 is made up of 17 amino acids. CDR1 is SEHNR and CDR2 is FQNEAQ in the germline V gene (reference sequence). The CDR3 DNA reads TGTGCCAGCAGCTCAGACAGGCAACTAACGGGCAATCAGCCCCAGCATTTT. Translation: CASSSDRQLTGNQPQHF. Combining the CDR3 with reference TRBV7-9 and TRBJ1-5 gives the whole variable domain DTGVSQNPRHKITKRGQNVTFRCDPISEHNRLYWYRQTLGQGPEFLTYFQNEAQLEKSRLLSDRFSAERPKGSFSTLEIQRTEQGDSAMYLCASSSDRQLTGNQPQHFGDGTRLSIL.

The chain joins TRBV5-6 to TRBJ1-2; 7 nucleotides match TRBD1. The CDR3 length is 13 residues. V lost 4 bases, J lost 1 base, and 1 base stayed unmatched. Germline V gene sequence: CDR1 SGHDT, CDR2 YYEEEE. In DNA form, the CDR3 reads TGTGCCAGCAGCCAGGGGGTTAACTATGGCTACACCTTC. Its protein is CASSQGVNYGYTF.

The J gene is TRBJ2-1, the V gene TRBV9, with a possible D match to TRBD2 (5 bases). V lost 0 bases, J lost 5 bases, and 12 bases lay in between. CDR3 length equals 15 residues. Germline lookup yields CDR1 SGDLS and CDR2 YYNGEE. The DNA of the CDR3 is TGTGCCAGCAGCGTAGCGAGCGGAAATCACAATGAGCAGTTCTTC. Its protein is CASSVASGNHNEQFF.